The table lists the clone carrying this TCR beta chain with many counts. This entry is derived from a study of beta chain features in type 1 diabetes. Every bit of the isolated RNA underwent reverse transcription, so sequencing read expressed TCRB transcripts. Produced via immunoSEQ multiplex PCR; TCRdb's table is partial and in-frame only. The sample lists about 290,000 clones, 7% to 9% occurring once. The CDR3 runs to 13 residues. V was pared by 3 bases and J by 8 bases, with 3 bases of the junction left unmatched. Germline loops: CDR1 SGHVS, CDR2 FQNEAQ. This rearrangement joins TRBV7-8 to TRBJ2-1; 8 nucleotides line up with TRBD2. The sequenced material came from central memory CD4+ T cells from blood. The TCR sequence derives from a woman younger than 35 in good health. The CDR3 coding sequence is TGTGCCAGCAGCTTTCTAGCGGGCCATGAGCAGTTCTTC. Its translation: CASSFLAGHEQFF. The variable domain in full, completed from reference TRBV7-8 and TRBJ2-1, reads GAGVSQSPRYKVAKRGQDVALRCDPISGHVSLFWYQQALGQGPEFLTYFQNEAQLDKSGLPSDRFFAERPEGSVSTLKIQRTQQEDSAVYLCASSFLAGHEQFFGPGTRLTVL.